This entry lists 4 T cell receptor beta chains sequenced from one sample in a study of control samples from healthy donors and cancer patients. The protocol was immunoSEQ multiplex PCR, while the TCRdb copy is restricted to in-frame clones and leaves out a portion. The profile shows roughly 60,000 clones, about 93% of them singletons. Sequencing was performed on blood. Source of these receptors: a man under 40 in good health.

The V call is TRBV4-3, the J call TRBJ2-3; no clear D. V dropped 4 bases and J dropped 1 base, with 6 bases sitting between them. The V gene's germline CDR1 is LGHNA and CDR2 YSLEER. This CDR3 is 13 amino acids long. The DNA for the CDR3 is TGCGCCAGCAGCCTCCTTGGCACAGATACGCAGTATTTT. Its protein product is CASSLLGTDTQYF.

V and J are TRBV12-5 and TRBJ2-2, with D tentatively TRBD1 or TRBD2 (5 bases each). V gave up 3 bases and J gave up 0 bases, with 11 bases separating them. This CDR3 contains 16 residues. Germline V gene data show CDR1 as LGHNT and CDR2 as FRNRAP. CDR3: CASGFGGSANTGELFF. Here the CDR3 DNA reads TGTGCTAGTGGTTTTGGGGGAAGTGCGAACACCGGGGAGCTGTTTTTT. Drawing the rest from reference TRBV12-5 and TRBJ2-2, the complete variable domain is DARVTQTPRHKVTEMGQEVTMRCQPILGHNTVFWYRQTMMQGLELLAYFRNRAPLDDSGMPKDRFSAEMPDATLATLKIQPSEPRDSAVYFCASGFGGSANTGELFFGEGSRLTVL.

This chain links TRBV4-2 with TRBJ2-5; D is unresolved. This CDR3 comprises 13 residues. The germline CDR1 and CDR2 sequences are LGHNA and YNFKEQ. Trimming pared 4 bases from V and 4 bases from J, leaving 10 bases between. The CDR3 DNA is TGTGCCAGCAGCCCTGGGTTGCCAGAGACCCAGTACTTC. This sequence encodes CASSPGLPETQYF.

V usage is TRBV24-1 and J usage is TRBJ2-3; D remains ambiguous. Trimming took 4 bases from V and 6 from J, leaving 13 bases between them. This CDR3 is 14 amino acids long. Germline V CDR1 and CDR2: KGHDR, SFDVKD. CDR3 amino acids: CATSDPWVWDTQYF. DNA of the CDR3: TGTGCCACCAGTGACCCGTGGGTTTGGGATACGCAGTATTTT.